These T cell receptor beta chains were read from a single sample in a study of liver allograft versus peripheral blood T cells. TCRdb re-derived calls from the reads in MiXCR, one entry per CDR3 protein. The data contain 8,500 or so distinct CDR3 sequences, roughly a quarter of them singletons. The receptor source for this set is a human patient who had a liver transplant. Some T cells here may be from the graft donor. CDR3s include the opening cysteine and the closing phenylalanine or tryptophan. A D gene is named only where the DNA matches it firmly. Rows may omit the clone size; those that give it use once, few, many or a size class.

clone_size,v_call,d_call,j_call,cdr3_nt,cdr3_aa
-,TRBV3-1,-,TRBJ1-3,TGTGCCAGCAGCCAGTCCCACTCTGGAAACACCATATATTTT,CASSQSHSGNTIYF
many,TRBV13,-,TRBJ2-3,TGTGCCAGCAGCTTAGGGGGGAGAGATACGCAGTATTTT,CASSLGGRDTQYF
medium-sized,TRBV29-1,-,TRBJ1-1,TGCAGCGTCGACAAGAACACTGAAGCTTTCTTT,CSVDKNTEAFF
-,TRBV2,-,TRBJ1-5,TGTGCCAGCAGTGAATCGGGCCGAAATCAGCCCCAGCATTTT,CASSESGRNQPQHF
many,TRBV12-3/TRBV12-4,TRBD1,TRBJ1-1,TGTGCCAGCAGTTTAGGGACAGGGATGACTGAAGCTTTCTTT,CASSLGTGMTEAFF
-,TRBV3-1,-,TRBJ2-3,TGTGCCAGCAGCCATTCGGCGGATGGGATAGATACGCAGTATTTT,CASSHSADGIDTQYF
-,TRBV30,-,TRBJ1-5,TGTGCCTGGAGTGAGGATGGGGATCAGCCCCAGCATTTT,CAWSEDGDQPQHF
few,TRBV30,TRBD1,TRBJ2-6,TGTGCCTGGAATCGGCAGGGGGCGGGCGGGGCCAACGTCCTGACTTTC,CAWNRQGAGGANVLTF
-,TRBV9,TRBD2,TRBJ2-2,TGTGCCAGCAGCGCCAGCGGGGCCGGGGAGCTGTTTTTT,CASSASGAGELFF
once,TRBV7-2,-,TRBJ2-6,TGTGCCAGCAGCCACGGGACGGGTGGAGCTGGGGCCAACGTCCTGACTTTC,CASSHGTGGAGANVLTF
many,TRBV6-2/TRBV6-3,-,TRBJ2-5,TGTGCCAGCAGTTACGGAGAGACCCAGTACTTC,CASSYGETQYF
many,TRBV5-5,-,TRBJ1-5,TGTGCCAGCAGCCCCTCCCCGAGGGATCAGCCCCAGCATTTT,CASSPSPRDQPQHF
medium-sized,TRBV19,-,TRBJ2-3,TGTGCCAGTAGGGGACGATCCACAGATACGCAGTATTTT,CASRGRSTDTQYF
large,TRBV29-1,-,TRBJ1-3,TGCAGCGTTGAAGTTCCGGGACGGGGTGGATACACCATATATTTT,CSVEVPGRGGYTIYF
many,TRBV7-2,TRBD1,TRBJ2-1,TGTGCCAGCAGCGAACAGGGGGCGACTGAGCAGTTCTTC,CASSEQGATEQFF
few,TRBV7-9,-,TRBJ2-2,TGTGCCAGCAGCTTAATTACAGGGTCCGGGGAGCTGTTTTTT,CASSLITGSGELFF
medium-sized,TRBV6-5,-,TRBJ2-1,TGTGCCAGCAGGTTGGATGGGAGGCCCTTGGGTGAGCAGTTCTTC,CASRLDGRPLGEQFF
once,TRBV7-2,TRBD1,TRBJ1-1,TGTGCCAGCAGCTCCCGAGGGGGACAGGGTGAAGCTTTCTTT,CASSSRGGQGEAFF
-,TRBV11-2,-,TRBJ2-1,TGTGCCAGCAGCTTAAGCAGGGGGGGGGATGAGCAGTTCTTC,CASSLSRGGDEQFF
few,TRBV19,-,TRBJ2-3,TGTGCCAGTAGCGCACAGGTGGGCACAGATACGCAGTATTTT,CASSAQVGTDTQYF
medium-sized,TRBV6-6,-,TRBJ1-3,TGTGCCAGCAGTCCGACAGTCAGCTCTGGAAACACCATATATTTT,CASSPTVSSGNTIYF
many,TRBV30,-,TRBJ1-5,TGTGCCTGGAGCCCAACGGGTTTGAATCAGCCCCAGCATTTT,CAWSPTGLNQPQHF
medium-sized,TRBV6-6,-,TRBJ2-2,TGTGCCAGCAGCGGGAACAGGGACACCGGGGAGCTGTTTTTT,CASSGNRDTGELFF
few,TRBV9,TRBD1,TRBJ1-4,TGTGCCAGCAGTGCCGGTTTCCCGGGACAGGGCGGCGAAAAACTGTTTTTT,CASSAGFPGQGGEKLFF
-,TRBV19,-,TRBJ1-1,TGTGCCAGTAGTTCCGGGAATTGGGGTGAAGCTTTCTTT,CASSSGNWGEAFF
-,TRBV12-3/TRBV12-4,TRBD2,TRBJ2-1,TGTGCCAGCAGGGGGACTAGGATGAGTCACAATGAGCAGTTCTTC,CASRGTRMSHNEQFF
medium-sized,TRBV6-5,-,TRBJ2-1,TGTGCCAGCAGTTTCCCCCCCTACAATGAGCAGTTCTTC,CASSFPPYNEQFF
few,TRBV20-1,-,TRBJ2-5,TGCAGTGCTAGTGATCGTGGGGAGACCCAGTACTTC,CSASDRGETQYF
-,TRBV29-1,-,TRBJ1-2,TGCAGCGTTGACGCAGGAAGAGGGCATGGCTACACCTTC,CSVDAGRGHGYTF
-,TRBV6-1,TRBD2,TRBJ2-7,TGTGCCAGCAGTGAATACTCTCTAGCGGGAGTTTCTACTTACGAGCAGTACTTC,CASSEYSLAGVSTYEQYF
-,TRBV27,-,TRBJ1-6,TGTGCCAGCATTGGGAGGACCCCGGGTCACAATTCACCCCTCCACTTT,CASIGRTPGHNSPLHF
-,TRBV15,-,TRBJ1-2,TGTGCCACCAGCACTGTCCTGGCGGCAGGGGAAAACTATGGCTACACCTTC,CATSTVLAAGENYGYTF